A single sample gave rise to the 22 T cell receptor beta chains below, sequenced in a study of OX40 agonist ivuxolimab in advanced cancers. Measured with immunoSEQ multiplex PCR; TCRdb has only the in-frame clones, and not every one. Found here are fewer than 90,000 clones, 80% to 90% of them singletons; the top ten hold 0.15% to 0.2%. Sequencing used CD4+ or CD8+ T cells sorted from blood, obtained in a trial of the OX40 agonist ivuxolimab. The receptors shown here come from an adult with an advanced solid tumor such as melanoma, head and neck, liver or kidney cancer.

The CDR3 nucleotides are TGTGCCAGCAGCGCTCGGACTAGCGGGAAGACAGATACGCAGTATTTT. Its translation: CASSARTSGKTDTQYF. The chain carries TRBV9 and TRBJ2-3; TRBD2 matches 12 bases. J was trimmed by 3 bases and V by 3 bases; bases with no gene match: 5. The CDR3 extends over 16 amino acids. Looked up from germline, CDR1 is SGDLS and CDR2 is YYNGEE.

This clone was counted only a few times. The rearrangement joins TRBV2 to TRBJ1-2; D not resolved. Trimming shortened V by 5 bases and J by 3 bases, and 4 bases separated the two germline ends. This CDR3 region has 11 residues. From germline, CDR1 is SNHLY and CDR2 FYNNEI. The CDR3 reads CASSPHYGYTF. CDR3 DNA sequence: TGTGCCAGCAGTCCCCACTATGGCTACACCTTC.

This chain uses TRBV18 with TRBJ1-2; 7 nucleotides agree with TRBD1. Germline trimming cut 2 bases from V and 0 bases from J; bases unmatched to any gene: 9. There are 17 residues in the CDR3. The germline gives CDR1 KGHSH, CDR2 LQKENI. CDR3 sequence (DNA): TGTGCCAGCTCACCAGGGTTCAGTACAGGGGCTAACTATGGCTACACCTTC. It is translated as CASSPGFSTGANYGYTF.

The chain is built from TRBV7-9 and TRBJ1-2, with D maybe TRBD1 (6 bases). The germline V gene has CDR1 SEHNR and CDR2 FQNEAQ (reference sequence). CDR3 length: 15 amino acids. V was cut by 6 bases and J by 7 bases, with 21 bases left in between. CDR3 DNA: TGTGCCAGCAGTCTAGTGTATCAGGGGTACATTGGCTACACCTTC. Translating gives CASSLVYQGYIGYTF.

The chain has TRBV7-9 and TRBJ2-5; 13 positions agree with TRBD2. V was clipped by 5 bases and J by 2 bases; unmatched bases: 5. Per germline, CDR1 SEHNR and CDR2 FQNEAQ (reference sequence). This CDR3 contains 16 residues. DNA for the CDR3: TGTGCCAGCAGCGCTCGACTAGCGGGAGGACAAGAGACCCAGTACTTC. This gives the protein CASSARLAGGQETQYF.

This chain connects TRBV25-1 to TRBJ1-5; possible D gene TRBD1, 5 bases. V was cut by 7 bases and J by 3 bases, with 10 bases left in between. From germline, CDR1 is MGHDK and CDR2 SYGVNS. The CDR3 totals 13 residues. CDR3 DNA: TGTGCCAGCACGGCAGGGATCAATCAGCCCCAGCATTTT. The encoded protein is CASTAGINQPQHF.

This chain joins TRBV6-5 and TRBJ2-5; 11 bases map to TRBD1. V trimming: 2 bases; J trimming: 4 bases; junction bases outside the gene matches: 6. Germline loops: CDR1 MNHEY, CDR2 SVGAGI. The CDR3 sequence is 16 residues long. The CDR3 DNA sequence: TGTGCCAGCAGTTACAGATGGACAGGGGGCCGAGAGACCCAGTACTTC. Its translation is CASSYRWTGGRETQYF.

This rearrangement joins TRBV4-3 to TRBJ2-4; 7 bases are a match to TRBD2. Germline V gene sequence: CDR1 LGHNA, CDR2 YSLEER. V lost 0 bases to trimming and J lost 7 bases; unmatched junction nucleotides: 12. The CDR3 sequence is 17 residues long. CDR3: CASSQDNGGGPGNIQYF. CDR3 sequence (DNA): TGCGCCAGCAGCCAAGATAACGGGGGAGGGCCTGGGAACATTCAGTACTTC.

This chain connects TRBV2 to TRBJ2-1; D ambiguous. The CDR3 length is 14 residues. V was shortened by 2 bases and J by 4 bases, with 9 bases between the two germline ends. Germline-derived CDR1 and CDR2 are SNHLY and FYNNEI. As DNA, the CDR3 is TGTGCCAGCAGTGAAAGGACGTCATACAATGAGCAGTTCTTC. It yields the protein CASSERTSYNEQFF.

The gene calls are TRBV7-9 and TRBJ2-1, with D possibly being TRBD2 (6 bases). V lost 3 bases to trimming and J lost 3 bases, with 9 bases between them. CDR3 length: 14 residues. Germline CDR1 and CDR2: SEHNR and FQNEAQ (reference sequence). The CDR3 here is CASSFTGVYNEQFF. The DNA of the CDR3 is TGTGCCAGCAGCTTCACGGGGGTCTACAATGAGCAGTTCTTC.

The chain links TRBV27 to TRBJ2-7, with TRBD1 identical over 10 bases. From germline, CDR1 is MNHEY and CDR2 SMNVEV (reference sequence). This CDR3 spans 14 amino acids. V lost 9 bases and J lost 6; bases outside the gene matches: 11. The CDR3 sequence: CASNGWGQGTEQYF. CDR3 in DNA: TGTGCCAGTAACGGGTGGGGACAGGGGACCGAGCAGTACTTC.

The chain has TRBV30 and TRBJ2-1; D could derive from TRBD1 or TRBD2 (6 bases each). The germline gives CDR1 GTSNPN, CDR2 SVGIG (reference sequence). This CDR3 is 14 amino acids long. Trimming left V 2 bases short and J 4 bases short, with 12 bases between. The CDR3 region is CAWSRGVVYNEQFF. The CDR3 DNA reads as TGTGCCTGGAGTAGGGGGGTTGTGTACAATGAGCAGTTCTTC.

The chain carries TRBV7-2 and TRBJ1-2; D is unclear. Trimming took off 4 bases at V and 3 bases at J, with 9 bases between the two ends. Per germline, CDR1 SGHTA and CDR2 FQGNSA. This CDR3 has 13 amino acids. The CDR3 region has the DNA TGTGCCAGCAGCTCTTTACAGTACTATGGCTACACCTTC. Its translation: CASSSLQYYGYTF. Filled out from reference TRBV7-2 and TRBJ1-2, the complete variable domain reads GAGVSQSPSNKVTEKGKDVELRCDPISGHTALYWYRQSLGQGLEFLIYFQGNSAPDKSGLPSDRFSAERTGGSVSTLTIQRTQQEDSAVYLCASSSLQYYGYTFGSGTRLTVV.

V is TRBV5-4 and J is TRBJ2-5, with 7 bases lining up with TRBD1. The CDR3 has 14 residues. Germline lookup yields CDR1 SGHNT and CDR2 YYREEE (reference sequence). The V gene end was trimmed by 4 bases and the J gene end by 3 bases; junction bases not matched to a gene: 6. This CDR3 reads CASSLTGTEETQYF. CDR3 nucleotide sequence: TGTGCCAGCAGCCTGACGGGGACAGAAGAGACCCAGTACTTC.

This clone was seen just once. The J gene is TRBJ2-4, the V gene TRBV7-2, with a possible D match to TRBD2 (6 bases). Trimming shortened V by 3 bases and J by 8 bases, and 14 bases separated the two germline ends. The CDR3 is made up of 14 amino acids. Germline CDR1 is SGHTA and CDR2 is FQGNSA. CDR3: CASSFGRVADIQYF. In nucleotides, the CDR3 is TGTGCCAGCAGCTTCGGCAGGGTAGCGGACATTCAGTACTTC.

The CDR3 nucleotides are TGTGCCAGCAGTCCCGGGACAGAAGAGACCCAGTACTTC. It specifies CASSPGTEETQYF. This chain uses TRBV6-1 with TRBJ2-5, with 7 nucleotides matching TRBD1. V lost 5 bases, J lost 3 bases, and 3 bases stayed unmatched. The CDR3 loop spans 13 amino acids. Germline lookup yields CDR1 MNHNS and CDR2 SASEGT.

The rearrangement links TRBV6-5 to TRBJ1-2, with D hard to call. The CDR3 is 15 residues long. V was shortened by 0 bases and J by 4 bases, with 12 bases between the two germline ends. Germline-derived CDR1 and CDR2 are MNHEY and SVGAGI. The chain's CDR3 is CASSYSSWMAYGYTF. The CDR3 bases are TGTGCCAGCAGTTACTCCTCTTGGATGGCCTATGGCTACACCTTC.

The V gene is TRBV14, the J gene TRBJ1-1, with 10 bases identical to TRBD1. V was pared by 5 bases and J by 5 bases, with 8 bases of the junction left unmatched. Germline V gene data show CDR1 as SGHDN and CDR2 as FVKESK. This CDR3 spans 15 amino acids. The CDR3 DNA sequence: TGTGCCAGCAGCTTCAAGGACAGGGGGTTAACTGAAGCTTTCTTT. This gives the protein CASSFKDRGLTEAFF.

The rearrangement links TRBV28 to TRBJ1-2; a weak D match, TRBD1 (5 bases). This CDR3 is built from 13 residues. The germline V gene has CDR1 MDHEN and CDR2 SYDVKM. Trimming cost V 5 bases and J 2 bases, with 9 bases left between them. Written as DNA, the CDR3 is TGTGCCAGCAGTAATACAGGAAACTATGGCTACACCTTC. Its translation: CASSNTGNYGYTF.

The chain combines TRBV21-1 with TRBJ2-2; TRBD1 is the table's D call, not checked against the DNA. TRBV21-1 is shown as a pseudogene. This CDR3 has 18 residues. DNA for the CDR3: TGTGCCAGCAGCAAAGCCTCCTTAGGGACAGGAGTCACCGGGGAGCTGTTTTTT. Encoded protein: CASSKASLGTGVTGELFF.

V and J are TRBV7-9 and TRBJ2-5; 7 bases are shared with TRBD2. V was clipped by 5 bases and J by 5 bases; unmatched bases: 11. Germline assignment: CDR1 SEHNR and CDR2 FQNEAQ (reference sequence). This CDR3 is 15 amino acids long. CDR3 protein: CASSPGSGPWETQYF. The CDR3 DNA reads TGTGCCAGCAGCCCCGGTAGCGGGCCCTGGGAGACCCAGTACTTC.

The V call is TRBV25-1, the J call TRBJ2-1; 7 positions agree with TRBD2. Germline trimming cut 3 bases from V and 7 bases from J; bases unmatched to any gene: 6. The germline V gene encodes CDR1 MGHDK and CDR2 SYGVNS. The length of the CDR3 is 14 residues. CDR3 coding DNA: TGTGCCAGCAGTGATCCCGGACTAGGAAATGAGCAGTTCTTC. Protein: CASSDPGLGNEQFF.